This T cell receptor (beta chain) comes out of a study of vaccination effects on CD4 cells after COVID-19. Culture lasted 10 days before CD4+ T cell isolation. TCRdb keeps only in-frame clones here, not all; method: immunoSEQ multiplex PCR. The table has about 51,000 clones, approximately 74% seen once. With regard to this clone: Its specificity is unknown.

CDR1 is LNHDA, CDR2 SQIVND, per germline (reference sequence). Trimming left V 7 bases short and J 0 bases short, with 10 bases between. The CDR3 loop spans 14 amino acids. The chain combines TRBV19 with TRBJ1-5, with D perhaps TRBD1 (5 bases). Sequences were derived from CD4+ T cells from PBMCs cultured without peptide, sampled before COVID-19 vaccination. This TCR was sampled from a human donor who had a prior SARS-CoV-2 infection. CDR3 amino acids: CASKVDISNQPQHF. CDR3 nucleotides: TGTGCCAGTAAGGTGGACATTAGCAATCAGCCCCAGCATTTT. The whole variable domain, filled in from reference TRBV19 and TRBJ1-5, reads DGGITQSPKYLFRKEGQNVTLSCEQNLNHDAMYWYRQDPGQGLRLIYYSQIVNDFQKGDIAEGYSVSREKKESFPLTVTSAQKNPTAFYLCASKVDISNQPQHFGDGTRLSIL.